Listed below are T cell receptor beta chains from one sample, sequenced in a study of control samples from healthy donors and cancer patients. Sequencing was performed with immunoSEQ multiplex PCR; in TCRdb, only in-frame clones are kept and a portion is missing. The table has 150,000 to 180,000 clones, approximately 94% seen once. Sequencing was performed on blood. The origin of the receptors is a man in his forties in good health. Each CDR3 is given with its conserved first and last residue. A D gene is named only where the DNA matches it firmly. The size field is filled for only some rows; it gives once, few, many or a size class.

CDR3 protein: CASSPAPLTSGASTDTQYF
CDR3 DNA: TGTGCCAGCAGCCCAGCCCCCCTAACTAGCGGGGCTAGCACAGATACGCAGTATTTT
V gene: TRBV11-2
clone size: few
D gene: TRBD2
J gene: TRBJ2-3

CDR3 protein: CASGGRGPPTYEQYF
CDR3 DNA: TGTGCCAGCGGGGGGCGGGGGCCACCCACCTACGAGCAGTACTTC
V gene: TRBV2
clone size: -
D gene: -
J gene: TRBJ2-7

CDR3 protein: CASSQDAETNYGYTF
CDR3 DNA: TGCGCCAGCAGCCAAGACGCAGAAACTAACTATGGCTACACCTTC
V gene: TRBV4-1
clone size: -
D gene: -
J gene: TRBJ1-2

CDR3 protein: CASSARDRGRYGYTF
CDR3 DNA: TGTGCCAGCAGCGCTCGGGACAGGGGCCGCTATGGCTACACCTTC
V gene: TRBV21-1
clone size: -
D gene: -
J gene: TRBJ1-2

CDR3 protein: CASSLGRHPGDTIYF
CDR3 DNA: TGTGCCAGCAGCTTGGGCAGGCACCCCGGGGACACCATATATTTT
V gene: TRBV7-6
clone size: -
D gene: -
J gene: TRBJ1-3

CDR3 protein: CASSARLADATNEKLFF
CDR3 DNA: TGTGCCAGCAGCGCGCGGTTGGCTGACGCAACTAATGAAAAACTGTTTTTT
V gene: TRBV11-2
clone size: once
D gene: -
J gene: TRBJ1-4

CDR3 protein: CATSDLNGGTGNTDTQYF
CDR3 DNA: TGTGCCACCAGTGATTTGAACGGGGGGACAGGGAACACAGATACGCAGTATTTT
V gene: TRBV24-1
clone size: -
D gene: TRBD1
J gene: TRBJ2-3

CDR3 protein: CASTQGPSNQPQHF
CDR3 DNA: TGTGCCAGTACGCAGGGTCCCAGCAATCAGCCCCAGCATTTT
V gene: TRBV19
clone size: -
D gene: -
J gene: TRBJ1-5

CDR3 protein: CASSYSTGVEQYF
CDR3 DNA: TGTGCCAGCAGTTACTCGACCGGGGTCGAGCAGTACTTC
V gene: TRBV6-5
clone size: once
D gene: -
J gene: TRBJ2-7

CDR3 protein: CASSSQGAGVYGYTF
CDR3 DNA: TGTGCCAGCAGTTCACAGGGGGCGGGAGTGTATGGCTACACCTTC
V gene: TRBV28
clone size: -
D gene: TRBD1
J gene: TRBJ1-2

CDR3 protein: CASRSAAGGSYEQYF
CDR3 DNA: TGTGCCAGCAGATCCGCAGCGGGGGGCTCCTACGAGCAGTACTTC
V gene: TRBV28
clone size: -
D gene: TRBD2
J gene: TRBJ2-7

CDR3 protein: CASSFRGGSPDTQYF
CDR3 DNA: TGTGCCAGCAGTTTTCGGGGGGGCTCGCCAGATACGCAGTATTTT
V gene: TRBV28
clone size: once
D gene: TRBD2
J gene: TRBJ2-3

CDR3 protein: CASSLSVLAGAPIQYF
CDR3 DNA: TGTGCCAGCAGTTTATCTGTACTAGCGGGGGCCCCCATTCAGTACTTC
V gene: TRBV28
clone size: -
D gene: TRBD2
J gene: TRBJ2-4

CDR3 protein: CASSPPDRVGTEAFF
CDR3 DNA: TGTGCCAGCTCACCACCGGACCGCGTTGGGACTGAAGCTTTCTTT
V gene: TRBV18
clone size: -
D gene: -
J gene: TRBJ1-1

CDR3 protein: CASSRTGNEQFF
CDR3 DNA: TGTGCCAGCAGCCGGACAGGGAATGAGCAGTTCTTC
V gene: TRBV3-1/TRBV3-2
clone size: -
D gene: TRBD1
J gene: TRBJ2-1

CDR3 protein: CAWSTGHHTEAFF
CDR3 DNA: TGTGCCTGGAGTACGGGACACCACACTGAAGCTTTCTTT
V gene: TRBV30
clone size: -
D gene: -
J gene: TRBJ1-1

CDR3 protein: CATSDGRGASNQPQHF
CDR3 DNA: TGTGCCACCAGTGATGGCAGGGGTGCGAGCAATCAGCCCCAGCATTTT
V gene: TRBV24-1
clone size: -
D gene: -
J gene: TRBJ1-5

CDR3 protein: CASSLLGGGGASTGELFF
CDR3 DNA: TGTGCCAGCAGCCTCTTGGGTGGTGGGGGGGCATCCACCGGGGAGCTGTTTTTT
V gene: TRBV11-2
clone size: -
D gene: -
J gene: TRBJ2-2